These 27 T cell receptor beta chains share one sample of origin, sequenced in a study of tissue T cells after allogeneic stem cell transplantation. Here immunoSEQ multiplex PCR was the method, and the copy in TCRdb shows in-frame clones only, minus some. The sample records under 8,500 clones, 50% being singletons. Time point in this sample: mouse harvest day 7 after allogeneic transplant. Mouse grafts combined 10^7 T-cell-depleted bone marrow cells with 10^6 splenic CD5+ T cells. The sample comprised gut tissue. The receptors were gathered from a female BALB/c mouse given C57BL/6 T cells with graft-versus-host disease after an allogeneic hematopoietic cell transplant.

Regarding this clone: Germline and genes here are mouse. The read finishes 1 residue shy of the CDR3 end, and the germline J gene is used to complete it. The chain is built from TRBV19 and TRBJ2-1; D unresolved. CDR3 size: 14 residues. Germline values: CDR1 FNHDT, CDR2 SITEND (reference sequence). V shed 2 bases and J shed 0 bases, with 6 bases lying between them. The CDR3 sequence is CASSIGNNYAEQFF. CDR3 DNA, as far as it was read: TGTGCCAGCAGTATTGGAAATAACTATGCTGAGCAGTTC. Supplemented by reference TRBV19 and TRBJ2-1, the full variable domain reads GGIITQTPKFLIGQEGQKLTLKCQQNFNHDTMYWYRQDSGKGLRLIYYSITENDLQKGDLSEGYDASREKKSSFSLTVTSAQKNEMAVFLCASSIGNNYAEQFFGPGTRLTVL.

This clone turned up a few times. Gene names are mouse gene names. CDR3 loop: CASSLEGQIYEQYF. Incomplete CDR3 DNA: TGTGCCAGCAGCTTAGAGGGACAGATCTATGAACAGTAC. The rearrangement links TRBV3 to TRBJ2-7; 7 nucleotides match TRBD1. The read terminates 1 residue ahead of where the CDR3 ends, so the germline J gene completes it. Germline lookup yields CDR1 SNHLY and CDR2 FYNGKV (reference sequence). Trimming took 1 base from V and 3 from J; bases not matched to a gene: 3. CDR3 length: 14 amino acids.

Remarks on this clone: The gene names here belong to mouse. The CDR3 is cut off 1 residue early in the read; its end comes from the germline J gene. V is TRBV26 and J is TRBJ2-7; TRBD1 might be the D (6 bases). Trimming stripped 3 bases from V and 6 bases from J, with 15 bases between. Germline assignment: CDR1 KGHPV and CDR2 FQNQEV (reference sequence). The CDR3 is 14 residues long. The CDR3 here is CASSLGSGTPEQYF. The part of the CDR3 DNA that was read is TGTGCCAGCAGTCTTGGCTCCGGGACACCTGAACAGTAC.

As for this clone: Mouse germline and gene names are used. The read ends 1 residue early relative to the CDR3; the germline J gene fills the gap. The rearrangement uses TRBV23 and TRBJ2-7; the table gives TRBD1 as D, unverified against the DNA. The CDR3 extends over 12 amino acids. The V gene's germline CDR1 is KGHTA and CDR2 FQNQQP. CDR3 DNA, as far as it was read: TGCTCCAGCAGTCAAGACAATTATGAACAGTAC. Protein sequence: CSSSQDNYEQY. Given in full, the CDR3 is CSSSQDNYEQYF.

A word on this clone: Here the gene names and germline are mouse. With the read ending 1 residue before the CDR3 end, the germline J gene is used to fill in that end. The J gene is TRBJ2-1, the V gene TRBV12-1; a possible D gene is TRBD2 (8 bases). Germline values: CDR1 SGHSN, CDR2 HYEKVE. The V gene lost 2 bases and the J gene lost 3 bases, with 13 bases spanning the gap. The CDR3 consists of 15 residues. CDR3 loop: CASSPRGGAYAEQFF. CDR3 bases read: TGTGCCAGCTCTCCCAGGGGGGGGGCCTATGCTGAGCAGTTC. The entire variable domain, with the rest obtained from reference TRBV12-1 and TRBJ2-1, is as follows: DSGVVQSPRHIIKEKGGRSVLTCIPISGHSNVVWYQQTLGKELKFLIQHYEKVERDKGFLPSRFSVQQFDDYHSEMNMSALELEDSAMYFCASSPRGGAYAEQFFGPGTRLTVL.

Worth noting for this clone: All gene names here are mouse names. The CDR3 end is not reached by the read, which stops 1 residue before it; the germline J gene fills it in. The chain carries TRBV31 and TRBJ1-6; D is unresolved. TRBJ1-6 qualifies as an ORF whose function is uncertain. The CDR3 runs 14 residues. CDR1 is GKSSPN, CDR2 SITVG, per germline. V was pared by 0 bases and J by 0 bases, with 3 bases between. The CDR3: CAWSLNSYNSPLYF. CDR3 DNA (partial): TGTGCCTGGAGTCTGAATTCCTATAATTCGCCCCTCTAC.

The sample holds one count of this clone. Germline and genes here are mouse. Read sequence stops 1 residue before the CDR3 end, and the germline J gene provides the missing end. V gene TRBV26 combines with J gene TRBJ1-4; D may be TRBD1 (5 bases). The CDR3 consists of 14 residues. Germline V gives CDR1 KGHPV, CDR2 FQNQEV (reference sequence). The V end was cut by 4 bases, the J end by 7 bases, with 13 bases between. Partial CDR3 DNA: TGTGCCAGCAGTCGGGCAGGGTTAGGCGAAAGATTATTT. Translated, it gives CASSRAGLGERLF. From start to end, the CDR3 is CASSRAGLGERLFF.

Worth noting for this clone: Here the gene names and germline are mouse. Read data end 1 residue before the CDR3 end; the end is taken from the germline J gene. The chain has TRBV26 and TRBJ1-5, with D perhaps TRBD1 (6 bases). Trimming took 6 bases from V and 0 from J, leaving 12 bases between them. The germline gives CDR1 KGHPV, CDR2 FQNQEV (reference sequence). This CDR3 is 15 amino acids long. The covered CDR3 bases are TGTGCCAGCAGCCCTTACAGGGCTAACAACCAGGCTCCGCTT. This translates into CASSPYRANNQAPL. The whole CDR3 sequence is CASSPYRANNQAPLF.

Worth noting for this clone: Gene names and germline refer to mouse. The sequence runs out 1 residue before the end of the CDR3; the remainder is reconstructed from the germline J gene. V and J are TRBV12-2 and TRBJ2-5; 9 nucleotides align to TRBD1. The CDR3 is made up of 15 amino acids. The trim removed 0 bases at V and 6 bases at J, leaving 6 bases unmatched. Germline V CDR1 and CDR2: SGHLS, HYDKME. The CDR3 protein is CASSLAGTGRDTQYF. The covered CDR3 bases are TGTGCCAGCTCTCTCGCCGGGACAGGGAGGGACACCCAGTAC.

This clone showed up just a few times. The listed genes are named as in mouse. The read ends 1 residue early relative to the CDR3; the germline J gene fills the gap. The chain joins TRBV23 to TRBJ1-5. The germline CDR1 and CDR2 sequences are KGHTA and FQNQQP. The CDR3 has 10 amino acids. The CDR3 bases that were read are TGCTCCAGCAGTCAACGGGCTCCGCTT. Translation: CSSSQRAPL. The whole CDR3 reads CSSSQRAPLF.

There are a few counts of this clone. The genes and germline here are from mouse. The CDR3 extends 1 residue past the end of the read, so its final part is completed from the germline J gene. V usage is TRBV13-2 and J usage is TRBJ2-3; no definite D call. This CDR3 comprises 12 residues. The V gene lost 4 bases and the J gene lost 0 bases, with 3 bases spanning the gap. The germline gives CDR1 NNHNN, CDR2 SYGAGS (reference sequence). The sequenced CDR3 bases are TGTGCCAGCGGTAACAGTGCAGAAACGCTGTAT. As protein: CASGNSAETLY. The whole CDR3 protein is CASGNSAETLYF.

This clone showed up just a few times. Genes here carry mouse names. The CDR3 end lies 1 residue beyond the end of the read and is filled in from the germline J gene. The V gene is TRBV26, the J gene TRBJ2-7, with 9 bases aligning to TRBD1. V lost 6 bases, J lost 4 bases, and 1 base stayed unmatched. Germline V gene lookup returns CDR1 KGHPV and CDR2 FQNQEV (reference sequence). The CDR3 runs 12 residues. This CDR3 is CASRGQGYEQYF. The part of the CDR3 DNA that was read is TGTGCCAGCAGGGGACAGGGATATGAACAGTAC.

On this clone: These gene names are mouse names. The CDR3 end lies 1 residue beyond the end of the read and is filled in from the germline J gene. This chain joins TRBV15 and TRBJ2-5; 9 positions match TRBD1. This CDR3 comprises 13 residues. CDR1 is SGHND, CDR2 FRSKSL, per germline. With 7 bases clipped from V and 5 bases from J, the junction kept 4 bases outside the gene matches. The DNA read from the CDR3 is TGTGCCAGCAATACAGGGGGCAGAGACACCCAGTAC. The encoded protein is CASNTGGRDTQY. The whole CDR3 protein reads CASNTGGRDTQYF.

As regards this clone: Gene names are the mouse ones. The DNA ends 1 residue before the CDR3 does, and the rest of the CDR3 is filled in from the germline J gene. This chain uses TRBV26 with TRBJ1-4; D remains unclear. Germline assignment: CDR1 KGHPV and CDR2 FQNQEV (reference sequence). The CDR3 runs 14 residues. Trimming took 1 base from V and 0 from J, leaving 3 bases between them. Partial CDR3 DNA: TGTGCCAGCAGTCTGTATTTTTCCAACGAAAGATTATTT. Translating it yields CASSLYFSNERLF. The whole CDR3 protein is CASSLYFSNERLFF. Together with reference TRBV26 and TRBJ1-4, the CDR3 gives the full variable domain: NSKVIQTPRYLVKGQGQKAKMRCIPEKGHPVVFWYQQNKNNEFKFLINFQNQEVLQQIDMTEKRFSAECPSNSPCSLEIQSSEAGDSALYLCASSLYFSNERLFFGHGTKLSVL.

This clone was picked up a small number of times. Genes and germline are mouse. The read terminates 1 residue ahead of where the CDR3 ends, so the germline J gene completes it. The chain couples TRBV23 to TRBJ2-1; the tabulated D call, TRBD1, remains unverified against the DNA. This CDR3 is 13 amino acids long. The germline gives CDR1 KGHTA, CDR2 FQNQQP. The part of the CDR3 DNA that was read is TGCTCCAGCAGTCAAGAGGGCTATGCTGAGCAGTTC. Its protein is CSSSQEGYAEQF. The entire CDR3 reads CSSSQEGYAEQFF.

This clone was observed a handful of times. Mouse gene names apply. Read data end 1 residue before the CDR3 end; the end is taken from the germline J gene. The chain is built from TRBV4 and TRBJ1-1, with unresolved D. This CDR3 comprises 10 residues. The germline gives CDR1 LGHDT, CDR2 YNNKQL (reference sequence). The V end lost 9 bases, the J end lost 0 bases, and 2 bases lay between the germline ends. Partial CDR3 DNA: TGTGCCAGACAGAACACAGAAGTCTTC. The encoded protein is CARQNTEVF. The whole CDR3 protein is CARQNTEVFF.

This clone has a single count. The listed genes are named as in mouse. The read falls 1 residue short of the CDR3 end, and the missing part is taken from the germline J gene. The chain joins TRBV5 to TRBJ2-7; 9 bases fit TRBD2. J gave up 3 bases and V 2 bases, and 5 bases lay outside the gene matches. The length of the CDR3 is 15 residues. Germline V gene sequence: CDR1 LGHNA, CDR2 YNLKQL (reference sequence). CDR3 sequence reads: CASSQSGTGSYEQYF. The sequenced part of the CDR3 DNA is TGTGCCAGCAGCCAATCCGGGACTGGGAGCTATGAACAGTAC.

In the case of this clone: The listed genes are named as in mouse. The read comes to an end 1 residue before the CDR3 does, leaving the germline J gene to fill in the end. V is TRBV26 and J is TRBJ2-7, with D hard to call. Germline V gene lookup returns CDR1 KGHPV and CDR2 FQNQEV (reference sequence). CDR3 length: 13 amino acids. Trimming removed 0 bases from V and 4 bases from J, with 7 bases in between. The CDR3 reads CASSLSNSYEQYF. The covered CDR3 bases are TGTGCCAGCAGTCTGTCGAACAGTTATGAACAGTAC.

This clone has just a few counts. Gene names refer to mouse genes. The sequence runs out 1 residue before the end of the CDR3; the remainder is reconstructed from the germline J gene. This chain uses TRBV31 with TRBJ1-4; D not certain. Germline CDR1 reads GKSSPN; CDR2 reads SITVG. CDR3 length: 14 amino acids. Trimming left V 0 bases short and J 2 bases short, with 7 bases between. The CDR3 loop reads CAWSLGRSNERLFF. The sequenced CDR3 bases are TGTGCCTGGAGTCTAGGACGGTCCAACGAAAGATTATTT.

As to this clone: The genes are named according to mouse. The read falls 1 residue short of the CDR3 end, and the missing part is taken from the germline J gene. The V and J genes are TRBV26 and TRBJ2-4, with D perhaps TRBD1 (6 bases). Trimming left V 4 bases short and J 4 bases short, with 9 bases between. Germline V gene lookup returns CDR1 KGHPV and CDR2 FQNQEV (reference sequence). The length of the CDR3 is 13 residues. The sequenced part of the CDR3 DNA is TGTGCCAGCAGTCCCGGGGACAAAAACACCTTGTAC. This sequence encodes CASSPGDKNTLY. The entire CDR3 protein reads CASSPGDKNTLYF.

This clone was observed a few times. The gene symbols are mouse symbols. The CDR3 extends 1 residue past the end of the read, so its final part is completed from the germline J gene. The chain links TRBV23 to TRBJ2-4; no check of the table's D call, TRBD2, against the DNA was made. This CDR3 is built from 14 residues. Germline CDR1 reads KGHTA; CDR2 reads FQNQQP. CDR3 amino acids: CSSSQSGGANTLYF. The covered CDR3 bases are TGCTCCAGCAGTCAATCTGGGGGGGCGAACACCTTGTAC.

As concerns this clone: These gene names are mouse names. The sequence runs out 1 residue before the end of the CDR3; the remainder is reconstructed from the germline J gene. This rearrangement joins TRBV4 to TRBJ2-7; TRBD1 matches at 7 bases. Germline loops: CDR1 LGHDT, CDR2 YNNKQL (reference sequence). This CDR3 comprises 12 residues. The V and J ends lost 4 bases and 4 bases, in that order; junction bases with no gene match: 1. The CDR3 bases that were read are TGTGCCAGCAGCTTGGGACAGTATGAACAGTAC. Protein sequence: CASSLGQYEQY. The full CDR3 is CASSLGQYEQYF.

A note on this clone: The gene names here belong to mouse. The read ends 1 residue early relative to the CDR3; the germline J gene fills the gap. The chain has TRBV24 and TRBJ2-1; 12 bases map to TRBD2. From germline, CDR1 is KGHTA and CDR2 FRNEEI. The CDR3 sequence is 20 residues long. The trim removed 0 bases at V and 0 bases at J, leaving 9 bases unmatched. CDR3 DNA (partial): TGTGCCAGCAGTCTGTATAGGGGACTGGGGGGCCGTTATAACTATGCTGAGCAGTTC. As protein: CASSLYRGLGGRYNYAEQF. In full, the CDR3 reads CASSLYRGLGGRYNYAEQFF.

Comment on this clone: The gene names here belong to mouse. Coverage ceases 1 residue before the CDR3 finishes, and the germline J gene fills in the end. The chain uses TRBV26 and TRBJ1-4, with 7 nucleotides matching TRBD1. Per germline, CDR1 KGHPV and CDR2 FQNQEV (reference sequence). The CDR3 contains 13 residues. Trimming took 8 bases from V and 4 from J; bases not matched to a gene: 4. The CDR3 spells CASGRDSNERLFF. The DNA read from the CDR3 is TGTGCCAGCGGCCGGGACAGCAACGAAAGATTATTT.

Worth noting for this clone: The gene names here belong to mouse. Read sequence stops 1 residue before the CDR3 end, and the germline J gene provides the missing end. The rearrangement joins TRBV20 to TRBJ1-3; 12 nucleotides agree with TRBD1. The CDR3 contains 13 residues. In germline, CDR1 is GFQATS, CDR2 STVNSAI. Trimming removed 2 bases from V and 12 bases from J; junction bases left unmatched: 5. The CDR3 protein is CGARRDRGQGLYF. The DNA read from the CDR3 is TGTGGTGCTAGGCGGGACAGGGGGCAGGGGCTCTAT. Supplemented by reference TRBV20 and TRBJ1-3, the full variable domain reads GALVYQYPRRTICKSGTSMRMECQAVGFQATSVAWYRQSPQKTFELIALSTVNSAIKYEQNFTQEKFPISHPNLSFSSMTVLNAYLEDRGLYLCGARRDRGQGLYFGEGSRLIVV.

Comment on this clone: The genes are named according to mouse. The sequenced fragment ends 1 residue before the CDR3 boundary, so the rest is inferred from the germline J gene. The chain combines TRBV2 with TRBJ2-4, with no clear D. This CDR3 spans 14 amino acids. Germline V CDR1 and CDR2: LGHNA, YSYQKL. V dropped 0 bases and J dropped 5 bases, with 9 bases sitting between them. The sequenced CDR3 bases are TGTGCCAGCAGCCAAGATACAGCCTCAAACACCTTGTAC. Amino acid sequence: CASSQDTASNTLY. The entire CDR3 is CASSQDTASNTLYF.

This clone was seen a few times. Gene labels here are mouse ones. Sequencing ends 1 residue short of the CDR3 end; the germline J gene provides the rest. V is TRBV26 and J is TRBJ2-7; 10 nucleotides agree with TRBD1. The CDR3 totals 14 residues. The V segment lost 4 bases and the J segment 4 bases; nucleotides outside the gene matches: 4. Per the germline V gene, CDR1 is KGHPV and CDR2 is FQNQEV (reference sequence). Incomplete CDR3 DNA: TGTGCCAGCAGTCCTCGGGACAGGGGTTATGAACAGTAC. Residues: CASSPRDRGYEQY. The whole CDR3 sequence reads CASSPRDRGYEQYF.